This T cell receptor beta chain was captured by sequencing in a study of T-cell reconstitution after alpha-beta-depleted transplantation in children. Comment on this clonotype: The junction shows a germline mismatch at one end, possibly a read error.

The TCRbeta library was prepared with unique molecular identifiers. TCRdb used MiXCR to reprocess the PCR reads, holding one entry per CDR3 protein. The sample carries 550,000 to 600,000 distinct CDR3 sequences, about 21% recorded once. The input for sequencing was PBMCs, mostly from graft donor cells, taken 360 days after TCRalphabeta/CD19-depleted stem cell transplant. This clonotype was obtained from a boy in the first two years of life who had a stem cell transplant for acute myeloid leukemia, so the T cells may come from the graft donor.

The CDR3, as DNA: TGCTGTGCTAGGCTCCCCGCGACCACAGGAACCGGGGAGCTGTTTTTT. This translates into CCARLPATTGTGELFF. The chain couples TRBV20-1 to TRBJ2-2; D perhaps matches TRBD1 (5 bases). The CDR3 loop spans 16 amino acids. The germline V gene has CDR1 DFQATT and CDR2 SNEGSKA (reference sequence).